This entry describes one TCR beta chain. As yet, its antigen is unknown. V lost 3 bases, J lost 4 bases, and 16 bases lay in between. The CDR3 runs 15 residues. Germline CDR1 and CDR2: SGDLS and YYNGEE. Selected positively for CCR7 and CD45RO-negative, naive CD8 cells excluded terminally differentiated effector memory CD45RA+ cells. Healthy HIV-negative adults with no recent acute infections or vaccinations were recruited as donors. This sample is drawn from a study of shared clonotypes between healthy human individuals. Across the whole study: Per donor, CD8 memory used one plate, CD8 naive used two, CD4 memory used three and CD4 naive used three. General observations from the study: Owing to a small donor count, the genetic and exposure-history diversity represented was limited. Larger estimated richness was generally seen in naive subsets than in memory subsets.

TCRdb keeps only in-frame clones here, not all; method: immunoSEQ multiplex PCR. The sample has almost 700,000 clones; 90% to 95% are singletons. Input material: naive CD8+ T cells sorted from blood. The chain combines TRBV9 with TRBJ1-2; D is unresolved. This clonotype was obtained from a man aged 25-40 years in good health. CDR3 loop: CASSGGRSWAYGYTF. The DNA for the CDR3 is TGTGCCAGCAGCGGAGGTAGATCTTGGGCCTATGGCTACACCTTC.